Sequencing of this T cell receptor beta chain was carried out in a study of blood T cells in healthy people across ages. Whole-study findings and limits: Older individuals had lower TCR beta diversity per million T cells (the decline was roughly linear).

With a J-beta primer mix and a sample-barcoded 5' primer, a second PCR ran roughly 7 to 11 cycles. TCRdb ran MiXCR on the 5' RACE reads and lists one entry per CDR3 protein. The table has approximately 670,000 distinct CDR3 sequences, around 38% seen once; the top ten hold approximately 31%. A few counts support this clonotype. Its specificity is not known. The CDR3 has 17 amino acids. The ends lost 3 bases at V and 4 bases at J; junction bases unmatched: 7. Germline V gene sequence: CDR1 MGHDK, CDR2 SYGVNS. The sequence came from a man at least 80 years old in good health. The sequenced sample was blood. The V and J genes are TRBV25-1 and TRBJ1-6; TRBD1 matches 9 bases. CDR3 DNA: TGTGCCAGCAGTGACCCGGGACAGGGCGTTTATAATTCACCCCTCCACTTT. As protein: CASSDPGQGVYNSPLHF. Drawing the rest from reference TRBV25-1 and TRBJ1-6, the complete variable domain is EADIYQTPRYLVIGTGKKITLECSQTMGHDKMYWYQQDPGMELHLIHYSYGVNSTEKGDLSSESTVSRIRTEHFPLTLESARPSHTSQYLCASSDPGQGVYNSPLHFGNGTRLTVT.